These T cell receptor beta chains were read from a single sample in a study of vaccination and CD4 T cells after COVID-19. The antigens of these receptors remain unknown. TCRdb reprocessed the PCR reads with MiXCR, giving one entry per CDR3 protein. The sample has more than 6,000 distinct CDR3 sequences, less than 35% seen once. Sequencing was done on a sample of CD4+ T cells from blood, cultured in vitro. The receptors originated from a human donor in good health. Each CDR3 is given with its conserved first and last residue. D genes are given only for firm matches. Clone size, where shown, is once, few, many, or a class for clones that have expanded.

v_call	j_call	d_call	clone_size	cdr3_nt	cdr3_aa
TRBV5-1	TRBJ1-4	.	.	TGCGCCAGCAGCTTAGGGGGACTTTACGAAAAACTGTTTTTT	CASSLGGLYEKLFF
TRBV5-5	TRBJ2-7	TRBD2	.	TGTGCCAGCATCAGGGGGGCTAGCGGGGGGGCCTACGAGCAGTACTTC	CASIRGASGGAYEQYF
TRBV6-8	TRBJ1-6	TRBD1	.	TGTGCCAGCAGTCCAACCGGGACAGGGGATTCACCCCTCCACTTT	CASSPTGTGDSPLHF
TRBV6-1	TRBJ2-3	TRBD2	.	TGTGCCAGCACCCAAACTAGCGGGGCGGTAGATACGCAGTATTTT	CASTQTSGAVDTQYF
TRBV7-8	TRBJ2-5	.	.	TGTGCCAGCAGTCTAACCGGGGTGGGGGAGACCCAGTACTTC	CASSLTGVGETQYF
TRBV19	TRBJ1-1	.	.	TGTGCCAGTAGTCAGGTCACTGAAGCTTTCTTT	CASSQVTEAFF
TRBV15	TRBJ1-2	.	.	TGTGCCACCAGCAGAGATGGTACTGATTTCTATGGCTACACCTTC	CATSRDGTDFYGYTF
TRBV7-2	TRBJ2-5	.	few	TGTGCCAGCAGCAACAGGCCCTGGGGCGGCCTAGGGTACCAAGAGACCCAGTACTTC	CASSNRPWGGLGYQETQYF
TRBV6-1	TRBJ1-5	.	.	TGTGTCAGCAGGAGGTCGAGCAATCAGCCCCAGCATTTT	CVSRRSSNQPQHF
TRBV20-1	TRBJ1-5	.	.	TGCAGTGCCCCCACCCCCGGGGGTGGCAATCAGCCCCAGCATTTT	CSAPTPGGGNQPQHF
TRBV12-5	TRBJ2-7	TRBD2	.	TGTGCTAGTGGTGTAAGCGGGAGGGCCTACGAGCAGTACTTC	CASGVSGRAYEQYF
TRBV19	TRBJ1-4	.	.	TGTGCCAGTAAAAAGGGCGGGGAAAAACTGTTTTTT	CASKKGGEKLFF
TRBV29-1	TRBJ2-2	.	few	TGCAGCGTTGATAAGGGGAACACCGGGGAGCTGTTTTTT	CSVDKGNTGELFF
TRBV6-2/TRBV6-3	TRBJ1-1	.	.	TGTGCCAGCAGTTACTTCGACAGAGTGAACACTGAAGCTTTCTTT	CASSYFDRVNTEAFF
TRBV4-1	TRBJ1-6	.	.	TGCGCCAGCAGCCCCTTCGGGAGCTCCTATAATTCACCCCTCCACTTT	CASSPFGSSYNSPLHF
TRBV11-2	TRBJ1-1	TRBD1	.	TGTGCCAGCACCGTTTTCCGGGACAGGGCTTCTGAAGCTTTCTTT	CASTVFRDRASEAFF
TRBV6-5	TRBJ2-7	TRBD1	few	TGTGCCAGCAGTTACTCGATGGTAGTGGACAGGTTCTACGAGCAGTACTTC	CASSYSMVVDRFYEQYF
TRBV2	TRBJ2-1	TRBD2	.	TGTGCCAAAGGGACTAGCGGGGGGCGATACAATGAGCAGTTCTTC	CAKGTSGGRYNEQFF
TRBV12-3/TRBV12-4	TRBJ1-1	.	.	TGTGCCAGCAGTTTTGACGGGACGAACACTGAAGCTTTCTTT	CASSFDGTNTEAFF
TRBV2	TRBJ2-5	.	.	TGTGCCAGCAGTGTCAGATCTAGCCAAGAGACCCAGTACTTC	CASSVRSSQETQYF
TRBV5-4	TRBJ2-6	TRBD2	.	TGTGCCAGCAGCCCGGCGGGGGCTGGGGCCAACGTCCTGACTTTC	CASSPAGAGANVLTF
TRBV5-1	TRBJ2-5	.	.	TGCGCCAGCAGCTTGGGGGCCGGGTACCAAGAGACCCAGTACTTC	CASSLGAGYQETQYF
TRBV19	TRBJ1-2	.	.	TGTGCCACGACTCGGGGGAAGACTATTAACTATGGCTACACCTTC	CATTRGKTINYGYTF
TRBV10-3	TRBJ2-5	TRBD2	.	TGTGCCATCAGTGATGGGGGACTAGGAAGAATAGAGACCCAGTACTTC	CAISDGGLGRIETQYF
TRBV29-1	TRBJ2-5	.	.	TGCAGCGTTGACAAAACAGGTTTTGGGGAGACCCAGTACTTC	CSVDKTGFGETQYF
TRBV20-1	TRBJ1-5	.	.	TGCAGTGCTAAGAGGGGGGAGAGCAATCAGCCCCAGCATTTT	CSAKRGESNQPQHF
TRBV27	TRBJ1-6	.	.	TGTGCCAGCAGTTTATTGGTTATCGGGGGGCAATATAATTCACCCCTCCACTTT	CASSLLVIGGQYNSPLHF
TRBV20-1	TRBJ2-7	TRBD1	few	TGCAGTGCTTCCACGGGACAGGGGCTCGACTACGAGCAGTACTTC	CSASTGQGLDYEQYF
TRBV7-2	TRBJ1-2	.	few	TGTGCCAGCAGCACCGCCTTGGGGGTAGGCTATGGCTACACCTTC	CASSTALGVGYGYTF
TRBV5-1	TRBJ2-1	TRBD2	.	TGCGCCAGCAGCCTCCCGGCGGGGGGGCCGTTGGAGCAGTTCTTC	CASSLPAGGPLEQFF
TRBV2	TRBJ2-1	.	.	TGTGCCAGCAGTGAGGACCGCGCGGCCTACAATGAGCAGTTCTTC	CASSEDRAAYNEQFF
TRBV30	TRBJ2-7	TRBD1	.	TGTGCCTGGGGCGTCACAGGGGGGACATACGAGCAGTACTTC	CAWGVTGGTYEQYF
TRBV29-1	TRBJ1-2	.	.	TGCAGCGTGGGGAGGGGAGACTATGGCTACACCTTC	CSVGRGDYGYTF
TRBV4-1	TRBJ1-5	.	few	TGCGCCAGCAGCGAAAACCGACAGGATAGCAATCAGCCCCAGCATTTT	CASSENRQDSNQPQHF
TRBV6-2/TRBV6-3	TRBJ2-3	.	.	TGTGCCAGCGAGAGGCCCGGCACGCAGTATTTT	CASERPGTQYF
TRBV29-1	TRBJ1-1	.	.	TGCAGCGTTGAGCCTCTAGGGAGAACTGAAGCTTTCTTT	CSVEPLGRTEAFF
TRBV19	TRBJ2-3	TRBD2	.	TGTGCCAGTAGTATATCGTCTAGCGGGGGGGCAACGGATACGCAGTATTTT	CASSISSSGGATDTQYF
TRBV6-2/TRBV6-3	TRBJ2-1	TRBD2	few	TGTGCCAGCAGTTACTCGGGGGGGGGTTACAATGAGCAGTTCTTC	CASSYSGGGYNEQFF
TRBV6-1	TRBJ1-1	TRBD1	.	TGTGCCAGCCAGTCCGGTCCTGGGACAGGGCCGAACACTGAAGCTTTCTTT	CASQSGPGTGPNTEAFF
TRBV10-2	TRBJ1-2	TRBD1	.	TGCGCCAGCAGCGACCAGGCGAACAGGGGCGGCTACACCTTC	CASSDQANRGGYTF
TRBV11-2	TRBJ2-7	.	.	TGTGCCAGCAGCGAGGCTCCGGTGAACTACGAGCAGTACTTC	CASSEAPVNYEQYF
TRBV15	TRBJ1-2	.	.	TGTGCCACCAGAGATGGGGGAAGCTATGGCTACACCTTC	CATRDGGSYGYTF
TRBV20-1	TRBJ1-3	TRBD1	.	TGCAGTGCTAGAGAAAGTGGACAGGGTACGGGAAACACCATATATTTT	CSARESGQGTGNTIYF
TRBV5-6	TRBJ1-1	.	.	TGTGCCAGCAGTTTTGGGAGAGCCTTTTGGGTCACTGAAGCTTTCTTT	CASSFGRAFWVTEAFF
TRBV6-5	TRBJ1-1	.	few	TGTGCCAGCAGTTACTGGGGGGGGGCTGAAGCTTTCTTT	CASSYWGGAEAFF
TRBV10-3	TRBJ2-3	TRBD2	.	TGTGCCACAAGGACTAGCGGGATGGGCACGGATACGCAGTATTTT	CATRTSGMGTDTQYF
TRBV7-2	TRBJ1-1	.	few	TGTGCCAGCAGCTTAATACAGATGAACACTGAAGCTTTCTTT	CASSLIQMNTEAFF
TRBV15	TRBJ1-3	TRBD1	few	TGTGCCACCAGCAGGCCGGGACAGGGAAACACCATATATTTT	CATSRPGQGNTIYF
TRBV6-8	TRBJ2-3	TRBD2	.	TGTGCCAGCAGTCAGACACTAGCGGGAGGGCCTTTGAGCACAGATACGCAGTATTTT	CASSQTLAGGPLSTDTQYF
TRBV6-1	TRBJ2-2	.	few	TGTGCCAGCAGGACCTGGACAGCGAACACCGGGGAGCTGTTTTTT	CASRTWTANTGELFF